Listed here is a single TCR beta chain. Its target is unknown. This specimen comes from a study of T cell repertoires in aging, cancer and after chemotherapy. Overall study context: The whole study produced a dataset of millions of TCR reads.

Multiplex touch-down PCR with TRB-A/B primers amplified rearranged V-D-J TRB sequences. TCRdb re-called the multiplex PCR reads through MiXCR, storing one row per CDR3 protein. The sample includes fewer than 2,000 distinct CDR3 sequences, around 31% seen only once; the top ten take around 71%. In germline, CDR1 is LNHNV, CDR2 YYDKDF (reference sequence). The CDR3 has 10 amino acids. V lost 0 bases to trimming and J lost 10 bases, with 0 bases between them. The study, taken as a whole, reports: These repertoire data do not allow conclusions about immunological memory after chemotherapy. In each cancer cohort, median generation probability increased across chemotherapy, suggesting thymic output rebounded.

TCR beta rearrangements were amplified from peripheral blood genomic DNA. The material sequenced was blood. The chain combines TRBV15 with TRBJ1-4, with D unclear. The receptor's source is a human donor with a blood cancer. The donor label of this sample is uncertain. In DNA, the CDR3 is TGTGCCACCAGCAGAGAAAAACTGTTTTTT. Translation gives CATSREKLFF. Full variable domain (outside the CDR3, taken from reference TRBV15 and TRBJ1-4): DAMVIQNPRYQVTQFGKPVTLSCSQTLNHNVMYWYQQKSSQAPKLLFHYYDKDFNNEADTPDNFQSRRPNTSFCFLDIRSPGLGDTAMYLCATSREKLFFGSGTQLSVL.